This T cell receptor (beta chain) appears in the sequencing data of a study of Ad26.COV2.S vaccination and SARS-CoV-2 variants. Germline CDR1 is LNHDA and CDR2 is SQIVND (reference sequence). The CDR3 loop spans 13 amino acids. J lost 1 base, V lost 6 bases, and 2 bases had no gene match. Noted treatment: 15 to 20 received Ad26.COV2.S at low or high dose, single or two shots; about 5 received placebo; per-sample allocation not given. Specimens were obtained on day 63 following the first vaccine or placebo injection. Generated by immunoSEQ multiplex PCR, the TCRdb table keeps only in-frame clones and is missing some. The sample yields about 400,000 clones, around nine tenths seen once.

The sequence came from a person aged 18-60 years who received the Ad26.COV2.S COVID-19 vaccine or a placebo. The sample was peripheral blood, taken in a trial of Ad26.COV2.S vaccine versus placebo. This chain links TRBV19 with TRBJ1-1; the match to TRBD1 covers 7 bases. Here the CDR3 reads CASSWDRNTEAFF. CDR3 coding DNA: TGTGCCAGTAGCTGGGACAGGAACACTGAAGCTTTCTTT.